This TCR beta chain emerged from a study of tumor and adjacent non-tumor tissue in lung cancer. Study context: The patients, roughly eleven men and 4 to 6 women, were roughly 31 to 80 with stage I to III disease. Approximately 4.2 million productive TCRbeta reads were obtained per sample on average.

The sample holds many counts of this clonotype. Antigen unknown. The CDR3 is made up of 18 amino acids. The V end was cut by 0 bases, the J end by 3 bases, with 19 bases between. Looked up from germline, CDR1 is MGHRA and CDR2 is YSYEKL. Overall study results and limits: Tumor repertoires had a smaller top 100 clone share than normal lung.

The library came from three nested PCR rounds adapted from ARM-PCR protocols. TCRdb re-analysed the multiplex PCR reads in MiXCR, keeping a single row per CDR3 protein. Of 89,000 or so distinct CDR3 sequences in the sample, more than 60% were seen once. RNA was extracted from bulk tissue without any cell sorting. This chain links TRBV4-1 with TRBJ2-3, with unresolved D. What was sequenced was lung tumor tissue. The sequence derives from a man in his sixties or seventies with non-small cell lung cancer. The CDR3 nucleotides are TGCGCCAGCAGCCAAGATGGTTCAAGGCCACTTGGGACAGATACGCAGTATTTT. It is translated as CASSQDGSRPLGTDTQYF.